The present TCR beta chain was sequenced within a study of blood T cell repertoires in COVID-19. Losses at the gene ends were 5 bases for V and 7 bases for J; bases not matched to a gene: 11. Germline CDR1 is SGHTA and CDR2 is FQGTGA. The length of the CDR3 is 15 residues. Only in-frame clones appear in the TCRdb table, and some are missing; sequencing was by immunoSEQ multiplex PCR. The table includes approximately 93,000 clones, 75% to 90% detected once. The chain uses TRBV7-3 and TRBJ2-1; TRBD2 matches 7 bases. The source is a human donor in a cohort sampled during active COVID-19. The sequencing sample was made of peripheral blood. This CDR3 reads CASSPSSGNRNEQFF. CDR3 coding DNA: TGTGCCAGCAGCCCCTCCAGCGGGAATAGGAATGAGCAGTTCTTC.